Listed below are T cell receptor beta chains from one sample, sequenced in a study of read filtering for tumor transcriptome and immune sequencing. TCRdb recomputed calls from the reads with MiXCR, one row per CDR3 protein. The sample contains 62,000 or so distinct CDR3 sequences, under 25% of which appear only once. Sequencing was done on a sample of a population of CD138-negative cells sorted from bone marrow. The receptors were gathered from a donor at least 40 years old with multiple myeloma. The CDR3 runs from the conserved cysteine through the conserved F or W. A D gene is named only where the DNA matches it firmly. Only part of the rows carry a size: once, few, many, or a class if the clone is expanded.

>TRBJ2-3|few|TRBV29-1|TRBD2|14
TGCAGCGTTGACGGACTAGCGGGGGAGGATACGCAGTATTTT
CSVDGLAGEDTQYF
>TRBJ2-7|many|TRBV7-8|TRBD2|15
TGTGCCAGCAGCTTGGGACTAGCGGGATCCTACGAGCAGTACTTC
CASSLGLAGSYEQYF
>TRBJ1-2|.|TRBV3-1|.|14
TGTGCCACCAGTCGAACCGACTCGGCCTATGGCTACACCTTC
CATSRTDSAYGYTF
>TRBJ1-4|many|TRBV20-1|.|14
TGCAGTGCTCCTAAGTCGGCAACTAATGAAAAACTGTTTTTT
CSAPKSATNEKLFF
>TRBJ1-5|few|TRBV6-5|TRBD1|13
TGTGCCAGCAGTTCAGGGGGGACTCAGCCCCAGCATTTT
CASSSGGTQPQHF
>TRBJ2-3|many|TRBV7-3|TRBD1|16
TGTGCCAGCAGCTTACAACCCACAGGGGGCGCAGATACGCAGTATTTT
CASSLQPTGGADTQYF
>TRBJ2-1|many|TRBV29-1|TRBD2|13
TGCAGCGTTGTAAGACTAGCGGGGGATGAGCAGTTCTTC
CSVVRLAGDEQFF
>TRBJ1-6|many|TRBV3-1|.|12
TGTGCCAGCAGCACAGGAGATTCACCCCTCCACTTT
CASSTGDSPLHF
>TRBJ2-3|many|TRBV7-6|TRBD1|15
TGTGCCAGCAGCGCGACAGGGTCTAGCACAGATACGCAGTATTTT
CASSATGSSTDTQYF
>TRBJ2-5|.|TRBV6-1|.|15
TGTGCCAGCAGTGAAGCGACAGGCCGACAAGAGACCCAGTACTTC
CASSEATGRQETQYF
>TRBJ2-4|many|TRBV7-9|.|14
TGTGCCAGCAGCCTGAAGGAAAGCAAAAACATTCAGTACTTC
CASSLKESKNIQYF
>TRBJ2-7|.|TRBV4-1|TRBD1|16
TGCGCCAGCAGCCTCACCGGGACAGGGGGCTCCTACGAGCAGTACTTC
CASSLTGTGGSYEQYF
>TRBJ2-5|many|TRBV5-1|.|18
TGCGCCAGCAGCTTGACATCGGTCCTATCGGGGGGCCAGGAGACCCAGTACTTC
CASSLTSVLSGGQETQYF
>TRBJ2-5|many|TRBV29-1|TRBD2|15
TGCAGCGTGGGACTAGCGGGAGGTGCCCAAGAGACCCAGTACTTC
CSVGLAGGAQETQYF
>TRBJ2-2|.|TRBV6-5|TRBD1|16
TGTGCCAACAGGAGATCCGGGACAGGGGCGACCGGGGAGCTGTTTTTT
CANRRSGTGATGELFF
>TRBJ2-3|.|TRBV5-1|.|16
TGCGCCAGCAGCCCTTGGCCAGGGGGAGGCAAAGATACGCAGTATTTT
CASSPWPGGGKDTQYF
>TRBJ2-3|many|TRBV10-2|TRBD2|18
TGCGCCAGCAGTGAGCCCCAGGGAGCGGGGGGGAGCACAGATACGCAGTATTTT
CASSEPQGAGGSTDTQYF
>TRBJ2-7|many|TRBV28|.|15
TGTGCCACCCAAAGCCGGAAGGCAGCCATCTACGAGCAGTACTTC
CATQSRKAAIYEQYF
>TRBJ2-1|many|TRBV12-3/TRBV12-4|TRBD2|16
TGTGCCAGCAGCGGACTAGCGGGGGGCCGGTACAATGAGCAGTTCTTC
CASSGLAGGRYNEQFF
>TRBJ2-2|many|TRBV30|.|15
TGTGCCTGGAAGAGGTCCGGACGGAACACCGGGGAGCTGTTTTTT
CAWKRSGRNTGELFF
>TRBJ2-3|.|TRBV5-1|.|13
TGCGCCAGCAGCTTCCAGCATTCAGATACGCAGTATTTT
CASSFQHSDTQYF
>TRBJ2-2|.|TRBV25-1|.|14
TGTGCCAGCAGTGAAAAACCCCCAGCCGGGGAGCTGTTTTTT
CASSEKPPAGELFF
>TRBJ1-2|many|TRBV29-1|TRBD1|16
TGCAGCGTTGAAGGAGGTGGGACAGGGGTTTACTATGGCTACACCTTC
CSVEGGGTGVYYGYTF
>TRBJ2-1|many|TRBV20-1|.|16
TGCAGTGCCCGACGGGGGGCCGCGAGCTCCTACAATGAGCAGTTCTTC
CSARRGAASSYNEQFF
>TRBJ2-5|many|TRBV5-1|.|14
TGCGCCAGCAGCTTGGCCTTTGATGGGGAGACCCAGTACTTC
CASSLAFDGETQYF
>TRBJ2-7|.|TRBV27|TRBD1|14
TGTGCCAGCAGTATGGGGACAGGCCTGGGGGTGCAGTACTTC
CASSMGTGLGVQYF
>TRBJ2-2|few|TRBV10-3|.|16
TGTGCCATCAGTGAGTCGCGGGGATCGAACACCGGGGAGCTGTTTTTT
CAISESRGSNTGELFF
>TRBJ2-3|few|TRBV20-1|TRBD2|14
TGCAGTGCTAGAGAGGGACTAGCTAGGGATACGCAGTATTTT
CSAREGLARDTQYF
>TRBJ2-1|medium-sized|TRBV9|TRBD1|13
TGTGCCAGCAGCGTAGCAGGGGGCGCTGAGCAGTTCTTC
CASSVAGGAEQFF
>TRBJ1-2|many|TRBV28|.|16
TGTGCCAGCAGTTTACCAGGACAGAGGGGCTTCTATGGCTACACCTTC
CASSLPGQRGFYGYTF
>TRBJ2-5|.|TRBV3-1|TRBD2|16
TGTGCCAGCAGCCAAGAAAGGCTAGCGGGCGCAGAGACCCAGTACTTC
CASSQERLAGAETQYF
>TRBJ1-5|few|TRBV6-6|TRBD1|15
TGTGCCAGCAAATTAACCAGGGGGAGCAATCAGCCCCAGCATTTT
CASKLTRGSNQPQHF
>TRBJ2-1|many|TRBV6-1|TRBD1|14
TGTGCCAGCAGCGCCGGACAGGAAAACAATGAGCAGTTCTTC
CASSAGQENNEQFF
>TRBJ2-3|many|TRBV28|TRBD2|14
TGTGCCAGCAGCCCGGGACTAGCTAGAGATACGCAGTATTTT
CASSPGLARDTQYF
>TRBJ1-1|many|TRBV11-1|.|15
TGTGCCAGCAGTCTAGACGGGACACCGAACACTGAAGCTTTCTTT
CASSLDGTPNTEAFF
>TRBJ2-1|many|TRBV14|.|13
TGTGCCAGCAGCCCTTACAACTACAATGAGCAGTTCTTC
CASSPYNYNEQFF
>TRBJ1-1|once|TRBV6-5|TRBD1|16
TGTGCCATCAGTTACTCGAGGCCAGGGGGATACACTGAAGCTTTCTTT
CAISYSRPGGYTEAFF
>TRBJ1-2|many|TRBV7-9|.|13
TGTGCCAGCAGCTTTGACACCGCCTATGGCTACACCTTC
CASSFDTAYGYTF
>TRBJ2-5|many|TRBV13|.|13
TGTGCCAGCAGGGGTGACCACCAAGAGACCCAGTACTTC
CASRGDHQETQYF
>TRBJ1-5|.|TRBV28|.|15
TGTGCCAGCAGTTTATCACAGATTAGCAATCAGCCCCAGCATTTT
CASSLSQISNQPQHF
>TRBJ2-1|.|TRBV2|.|12
TGTGCCAGCAATGGCCGTACAAATGAGCAGTTCTTC
CASNGRTNEQFF
>TRBJ2-5|many|TRBV29-1|.|13
TGCAGCGTTCTCCCAGGCCTGGGGGAGACCCAGTACTTC
CSVLPGLGETQYF
>TRBJ1-1|many|TRBV10-3|.|13
TGTGCCATCAGTGAAGACAGTTACACTGAAGCTTTCTTT
CAISEDSYTEAFF
>TRBJ1-1|many|TRBV7-9|.|15
TGTGCCAGCAGCTTAGCGCGCAGTCGGAACACTGAAGCTTTCTTT
CASSLARSRNTEAFF
>TRBJ2-4|few|TRBV7-2|.|17
TGTGCCAGCAGCTCCACTGGACAGTTTCTAGCCAAAAACATTCAGTACTTC
CASSSTGQFLAKNIQYF
>TRBJ2-5|many|TRBV24-1|TRBD1|15
TGTGCCACCAGTGACCCGGGACAGCAGCAAGAGACCCAGTACTTC
CATSDPGQQQETQYF
>TRBJ1-5|few|TRBV6-2/TRBV6-3|TRBD1|13
TGTGCCAGCAGTACGCAGGGGGGTCAGCCCCAGCATTTT
CASSTQGGQPQHF
>TRBJ1-1|many|TRBV4-1|TRBD1|18
TGCGCCAGCAGCCGAGGAATCGGACAGGGATTAATGAACACTGAAGCTTTCTTT
CASSRGIGQGLMNTEAFF
>TRBJ1-2|.|TRBV6-2/TRBV6-3|TRBD1|13
TGTGCCAGCAGACTGGGACAGGATGTTGGCTACACCTTC
CASRLGQDVGYTF
>TRBJ1-2|few|TRBV5-1|TRBD1|15
TGCGCCAGCAGACCAGGACAGGCTCTCGCCCTTGGCTACACCTTC
CASRPGQALALGYTF
>TRBJ2-2|few|TRBV19|.|15
TGTGCCAGTAGTATAGGTATTGGCGGGACCGGGGAGCTGTTTTTT
CASSIGIGGTGELFF
>TRBJ2-2|many|TRBV7-9|.|15
TGTGCCAGCAGCTTCGTCGGCAGGGGGGCCGGGGAGCTGTTTTTT
CASSFVGRGAGELFF